Listed below are T cell receptor beta chains from one sample, sequenced in a study of shared clonotypes between healthy human individuals. The data were produced by immunoSEQ multiplex PCR, yet TCRdb's version contains in-frame clones alone and is incomplete. The table has a few million clones, around nine tenths seen once. The sequenced sample consisted of naive CD4+ T cells sorted from blood. These receptors were obtained from a man between 18 and 29 years old in good health. Both conserved end residues are part of each CDR3. The order of the fields is clone size, V gene, D gene, J gene, CDR3 DNA, CDR3 protein. The D gene is left open where the match is weak. Expanded clones get a size class; other rows say once, few or many, or leave the size out.

clone size: once; V gene: TRBV5-4; D gene: TRBD1; J gene: TRBJ1-2; CDR3 DNA: TGTGCCAGCAGCTTGGAAGCAGGGGGAAGGAGCTATGGCTACACCTTC; CDR3 protein: CASSLEAGGRSYGYTF
clone size: -; V gene: TRBV5-1; D gene: TRBD1; J gene: TRBJ2-2; CDR3 DNA: TGCGCCAGCAGCGGACAGGCGATAGGCACGAACACCGGGGAGCTGTTTTTT; CDR3 protein: CASSGQAIGTNTGELFF
clone size: -; V gene: TRBV7-2; D gene: -; J gene: TRBJ2-7; CDR3 DNA: TGTAGGGGAAAAGGAGGAATCGACTACGAGCAGTACTTC; CDR3 protein: CRGKGGIDYEQYF
clone size: -; V gene: TRBV28; D gene: -; J gene: TRBJ1-2; CDR3 DNA: TGTGCCAGCAGGACCTTCATGGGTTCCGGGGGCTACACCTTC; CDR3 protein: CASRTFMGSGGYTF
clone size: -; V gene: TRBV5-1; D gene: -; J gene: TRBJ2-7; CDR3 DNA: TGCGCCAGCAGCTTAGGGCCGCCTTCCTACGAGCAGTACTTC; CDR3 protein: CASSLGPPSYEQYF
clone size: -; V gene: TRBV6-6; D gene: -; J gene: TRBJ1-1; CDR3 DNA: TGTGCCAGCAATCAGCTGGGCAGTGGGAACACTGAAGCTTTCTTT; CDR3 protein: CASNQLGSGNTEAFF
clone size: -; V gene: TRBV27; D gene: TRBD1; J gene: TRBJ2-5; CDR3 DNA: TGTGCCAGCAGCAGACAGGGGGCGAGGGAGACCCAGTACTTC; CDR3 protein: CASSRQGARETQYF
clone size: -; V gene: TRBV5-4; D gene: -; J gene: TRBJ1-2; CDR3 DNA: TGTGCCAGCAGCTCCCTAGACTATGGCTACACCTTC; CDR3 protein: CASSSLDYGYTF
clone size: -; V gene: TRBV30; D gene: -; J gene: TRBJ1-3; CDR3 DNA: TGTGCCTCGGGGGAGGGAGGAGGTGGAAACACCATATATTTT; CDR3 protein: CASGEGGGGNTIYF
clone size: -; V gene: TRBV19; D gene: -; J gene: TRBJ2-7; CDR3 DNA: TGTGCCAGTAGTATTCGGGACGAGCAGTACTTC; CDR3 protein: CASSIRDEQYF
clone size: -; V gene: TRBV6-5; D gene: -; J gene: TRBJ2-2; CDR3 DNA: TGTGCCAGCGGTAACACCGGGGAGCTGTTTTTT; CDR3 protein: CASGNTGELFF
clone size: -; V gene: TRBV7-9; D gene: TRBD1; J gene: TRBJ2-2; CDR3 DNA: TGTGCCAGCAGCGGCGGACAGGGTGGCTTCGGGGAGCTGTTTTTT; CDR3 protein: CASSGGQGGFGELFF
clone size: -; V gene: TRBV19; D gene: -; J gene: TRBJ2-3; CDR3 DNA: TGTGCCACCGCACAGGGAAGGAGGACAGATACGCAGTATTTT; CDR3 protein: CATAQGRRTDTQYF
clone size: -; V gene: TRBV5-1; D gene: -; J gene: TRBJ2-5; CDR3 DNA: TGCGCCAGCAGCTTCGGGGGGCTCCAAGAGACCCAGTACTTC; CDR3 protein: CASSFGGLQETQYF
clone size: -; V gene: TRBV18; D gene: TRBD1; J gene: TRBJ2-3; CDR3 DNA: TGTGCCAGCTCACCTCCCACAGGGGGCTACCAAGATACGCAGTATTTT; CDR3 protein: CASSPPTGGYQDTQYF
clone size: -; V gene: TRBV7-2; D gene: -; J gene: TRBJ2-7; CDR3 DNA: TGTGCCAGCAGCAGGACGACAGGATTTGGCCTCTACGAGCAGTACTTC; CDR3 protein: CASSRTTGFGLYEQYF
clone size: -; V gene: TRBV21-1; D gene: -; J gene: TRBJ2-7; CDR3 DNA: TGTGCCAGCAGCAAAGGTACAGACTCCTACGAGCAGTACTTC; CDR3 protein: CASSKGTDSYEQYF